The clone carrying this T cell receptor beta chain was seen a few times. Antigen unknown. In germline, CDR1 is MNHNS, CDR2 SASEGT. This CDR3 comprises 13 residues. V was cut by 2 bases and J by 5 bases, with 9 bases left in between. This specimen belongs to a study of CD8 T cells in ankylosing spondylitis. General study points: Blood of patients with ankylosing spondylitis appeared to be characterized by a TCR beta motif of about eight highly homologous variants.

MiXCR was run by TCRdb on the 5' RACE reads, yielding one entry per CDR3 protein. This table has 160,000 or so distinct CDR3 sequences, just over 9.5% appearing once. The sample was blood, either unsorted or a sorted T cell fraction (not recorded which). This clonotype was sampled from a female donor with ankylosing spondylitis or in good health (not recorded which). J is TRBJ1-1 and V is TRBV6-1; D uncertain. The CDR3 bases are TGTGCCAGCAGTGAATGGGGAAGTACTGAAGCTTTCTTT. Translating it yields CASSEWGSTEAFF.